Following are 4 T cell receptor beta chains from one sample sequenced in a study of T cell responses to AZD1222 COVID-19 vaccine (dated by TCRdb to the early 2020s). The receptor library was made with the immunoSEQ multiplex PCR assay. The clones in this table, taken by TCRdb from immuneACCESS, are in-frame only. Not every clone is retained; where verified, under half of the shortfall comes from an unresolved V gene, and the cause of the rest is unknown. Present in this sample are 90,000 or so clones, about nine tenths of which were seen just once. The ten top clones hold 2.4% of the sample. The sample's time point label, decoded: baseline before first vaccination. Here the sequenced sample was peripheral blood, taken on day 0 of AZD1222 vaccination. The receptors were sampled from an adult in good health.

This chain uses TRBV4-1 with TRBJ2-1, with 10 bases lining up with TRBD2. Germline V CDR1 and CDR2: MGHRA, YSYEKL. The CDR3 totals 19 residues. V gave up 0 bases and J gave up 4 bases; unmatched junction bases: 12. CDR3 region: CASSQDFSLAGEGYNEQFF. In DNA form, the CDR3 reads TGCGCCAGCAGCCAAGACTTCAGCCTAGCGGGAGAGGGGTACAATGAGCAGTTCTTC.

The CDR3 protein is CASSLVGWVNYGYTF. Here the CDR3 DNA reads TGTGCCAGCAGCTTGGTGGGCTGGGTTAACTATGGCTACACCTTC. The V gene is TRBV5-5, the J gene TRBJ1-2; D is unresolved. The ends were cut back, 0 bases at V and 1 base at J, with 10 bases in the middle. The CDR3 runs 15 residues. Germline CDR1 reads SGHKS; CDR2 reads YYEKEE (reference sequence).

J is TRBJ2-7 and V is TRBV5-6; 7 bases match TRBD2. V dropped 0 bases and J dropped 0; count of bases not matched to a gene: 6. Germline values: CDR1 SGHDT, CDR2 YYEEEE. There are 16 residues in the CDR3. Here the CDR3 DNA reads TGTGCCAGCAGCTTGGGGCTAGCGGTTATCTCCTACGAGCAGTACTTC. This sequence encodes CASSLGLAVISYEQYF.

The chain is built from TRBV6-4 and TRBJ1-6; 12 nucleotides agree with TRBD1. V shed 3 bases and J 9 bases; nucleotides not matched to a gene: 0. The CDR3 length is 14 residues. CDR1 is MRHNA, CDR2 SNTAGT, per germline. This CDR3 reads CASSEGQGASPLHF. CDR3 DNA: TGTGCCAGCAGTGAGGGACAGGGGGCTTCACCCCTCCACTTT.